The clone carrying this T cell receptor (beta chain) was counted many times. The antigen remains unidentified. The data were taken from a study of T cells in Graves' hyperthyroidism and ophthalmopathy. Findings and caveats of the study: Model-based prediction identified ophthalmopathy a median roughly six months prior to its onset. A 13 V-J signature model discriminated ophthalmopathy versus stable hyperthyroidism.

Amplified TCR beta CDR3 regions derived from RNA transcripts. HTBI primers were the set used in a first-round RT-PCR of the TCR CDR3. TCRdb processed the multiplex PCR reads anew with MiXCR; each CDR3 protein has one entry. The sample consists of about 480,000 distinct CDR3 sequences, under 15% of them appearing once. Trimming stripped 0 bases from V and 1 base from J, with 10 bases between. The V gene's germline CDR1 is MNHEY and CDR2 SVGAGI. The CDR3 runs 16 residues. The sequencing input was blood. This sequence originates from a woman younger than 35 with Graves' hyperthyroidism. This sequence joins TRBV6-5 and TRBJ2-1, with a tentative D call TRBD1 (5 bases). CDR3 amino acids: CASSYSGLRSYNEQFF. In DNA form, the CDR3 reads TGTGCCAGCAGTTACTCGGGGCTCAGGTCCTACAATGAGCAGTTCTTC.